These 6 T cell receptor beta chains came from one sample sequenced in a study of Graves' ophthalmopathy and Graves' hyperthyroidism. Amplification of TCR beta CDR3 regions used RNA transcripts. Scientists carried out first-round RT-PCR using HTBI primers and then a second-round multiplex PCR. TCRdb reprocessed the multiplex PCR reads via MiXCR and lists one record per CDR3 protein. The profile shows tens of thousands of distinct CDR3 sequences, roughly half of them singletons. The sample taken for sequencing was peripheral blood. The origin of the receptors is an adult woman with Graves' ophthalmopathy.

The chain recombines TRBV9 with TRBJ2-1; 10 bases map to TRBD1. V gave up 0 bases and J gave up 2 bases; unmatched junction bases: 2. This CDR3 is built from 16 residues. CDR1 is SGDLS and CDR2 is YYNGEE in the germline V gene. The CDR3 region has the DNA TGTGCCAGCAGCGTAGCGGGACAGGGGACCTACAATGAGCAGTTCTTC. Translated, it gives CASSVAGQGTYNEQFF. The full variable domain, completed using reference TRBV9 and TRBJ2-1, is DSGVTQTPKHLITATGQRVTLRCSPRSGDLSVYWYQQSLDQGLQFLIQYYNGEERAKGNILERFSAQQFPDLHSELNLSSLELGDSALYFCASSVAGQGTYNEQFFGPGTRLTVL.

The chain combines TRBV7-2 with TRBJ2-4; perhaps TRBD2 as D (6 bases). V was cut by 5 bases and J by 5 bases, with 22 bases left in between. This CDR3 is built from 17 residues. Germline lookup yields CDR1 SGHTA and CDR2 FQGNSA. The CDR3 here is CASSRLLWGDGQNIQYF. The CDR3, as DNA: TGTGCCAGCAGCAGACTCTTGTGGGGGGACGGCCAAAACATTCAGTACTTC.

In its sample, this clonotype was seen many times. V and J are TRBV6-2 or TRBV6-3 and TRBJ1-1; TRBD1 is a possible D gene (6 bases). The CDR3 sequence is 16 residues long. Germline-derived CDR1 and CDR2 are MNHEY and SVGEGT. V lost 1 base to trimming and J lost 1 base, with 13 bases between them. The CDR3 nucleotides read TGTGCCAGCAGTTACTGGGGGGCTGGCGGGAACACTGAAGCTTTCTTT. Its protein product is CASSYWGAGGNTEAFF.

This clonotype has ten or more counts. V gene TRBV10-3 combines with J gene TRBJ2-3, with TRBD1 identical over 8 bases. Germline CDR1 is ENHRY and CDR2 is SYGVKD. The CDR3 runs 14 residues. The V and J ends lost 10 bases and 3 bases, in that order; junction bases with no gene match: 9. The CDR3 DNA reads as TGTGCCAGCGGACAGGGAGGAAGGACAGATACGCAGTATTTT. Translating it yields CASGQGGRTDTQYF.

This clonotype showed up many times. The CDR3 region is CASSESLADTQYF. CDR3 in DNA: TGTGCCAGCAGTGAATCACTAGCAGATACGCAGTATTTT. The gene calls are TRBV6-1 and TRBJ2-3, with D possibly TRBD2 on 5 matching bases. This CDR3 has 13 residues. Per germline, CDR1 MNHNS and CDR2 SASEGT. With 2 bases removed from V and 4 bases from J, the gap between germline ends came to 7 bases.

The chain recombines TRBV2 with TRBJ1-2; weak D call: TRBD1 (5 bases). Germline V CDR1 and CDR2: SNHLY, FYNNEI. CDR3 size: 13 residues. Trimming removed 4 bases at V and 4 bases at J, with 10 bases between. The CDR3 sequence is CASSVRGTYGYTF. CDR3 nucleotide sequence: TGTGCCAGCAGTGTCCGGGGCACCTATGGCTACACCTTC.